Shown below are 12 T cell receptor beta chains from a single sample sequenced in a study of T-cell reconstitution after alpha-beta-depleted transplantation in children. Construction of the TCRbeta library involved unique molecular identifiers. TCRdb reanalysed the PCR reads using MiXCR and keeps one entry per CDR3 protein. The sample has 440,000 or so distinct CDR3 sequences; approximately 42% are singletons. Here the sequenced sample was PBMCs, taken before TCRalphabeta/CD19-depleted stem cell transplant. The receptors stem from a girl aged 2-10 years with aplastic anemia, due to receive a stem cell transplant.

In regard to this clonotype: The germline gene is not matched at one end of the junction; a read error may be the cause. The chain combines TRBV2 with TRBJ2-7; D unresolved. The CDR3 length is 14 residues. Germline V lookup: CDR1 SNHLY, CDR2 FYNNEI. CDR3: CASNRADPSYEQHF. DNA for the CDR3: TGTGCCAGCAACCGCGCGGACCCGTCCTACGAGCAGCACTTC.

The genes are TRBV24-1 and TRBJ2-7, with D possibly being TRBD2 (5 bases). CDR1 KGHDR and CDR2 SFDVKD come from the germline V gene. This CDR3 comprises 13 residues. The ends were cut back, 4 bases at V and 3 bases at J, with 9 bases in the middle. CDR3 protein: CATSEGRGYEQYF. In DNA, the CDR3 is TGTGCCACCAGTGAAGGCCGGGGCTACGAGCAGTACTTC.

The chain links TRBV6-1 to TRBJ2-3; D not certain. The CDR3 spans 15 residues. Germline CDR1 reads MNHNS; CDR2 reads SASEGT. The germline V and J ends were trimmed by 4 bases and 2 bases, with 13 bases remaining between them. CDR3 coding DNA: TGTGCCAGCAGTGCCGCCGCCAGGCCCACAGATACGCAGTATTTT. Residues: CASSAAARPTDTQYF.

This clonotype was detected many times. The genes are TRBV5-1 and TRBJ2-2; TRBD1 aligns across 8 bases. This CDR3 region has 13 residues. Trimming removed 5 bases from V and 5 bases from J; junction bases left unmatched: 2. Per the germline V gene, CDR1 is SGHRS and CDR2 is YFSETQ. CDR3 sequence (DNA): TGCGCCAGCAGGAGACAGGGGACCGGGGAGCTGTTTTTT. Translating it yields CASRRQGTGELFF.

This clonotype was seen a handful of times. V usage is TRBV2 and J usage is TRBJ1-6, with D perhaps matching TRBD1 (5 bases). With 0 bases removed from V and 10 bases from J, the gap between germline ends came to 13 bases. The CDR3 has 15 amino acids. Looked up from germline, CDR1 is SNHLY and CDR2 is FYNNEI. The CDR3 nucleotides read TGTGCCAGCAGTGAAGCCCGGCAGGGTGGCTCACCCCTCCACTTT. Its protein is CASSEARQGGSPLHF.

This clonotype was counted only a few times. This chain connects TRBV10-2 to TRBJ2-2; either TRBD1 or TRBD2 may supply D (5 bases each). This CDR3 contains 16 residues. CDR1 and CDR2 from the germline V gene are WSHSY and SAAADI. V lost 2 bases and J 5 bases, leaving 15 bases between the germline ends. CDR3 in DNA: TGCGCCAGCAGTGAGCGGAGGCTAGCAGGGACCGGGGAGCTGTTTTTT. This encodes CASSERRLAGTGELFF.

This chain uses TRBV20-1 with TRBJ2-7; 9 bases are a match to TRBD2. V trimming: 2 bases; J trimming: 1 base; junction bases outside the gene matches: 3. CDR1 and CDR2 from the germline V gene are DFQATT and SNEGSKA (reference sequence). The CDR3 spans 14 residues. The CDR3 region has the DNA TGCAGTGCTAGATCTAGCGGGGTATCCTACGAGCAGTACTTC. Translated: CSARSSGVSYEQYF.

This clonotype was detected only a few times. The chain employs TRBV5-1 and TRBJ2-3; D is uncertain. Germline-derived CDR1 and CDR2 are SGHRS and YFSETQ. V shed 2 bases and J shed 4 bases, with 5 bases lying between them. This CDR3 is built from 12 residues. For the CDR3, the DNA is TGCGCCAGCAGCTTCGACCCAGATACGCAGTATTTT. Protein product: CASSFDPDTQYF.

This sequence joins TRBV20-1 and TRBJ2-7; no clear D. The CDR3 extends over 14 amino acids. Trimming pared 3 bases from V and 6 bases from J, leaving 18 bases between. Germline V gene lookup returns CDR1 DFQATT and CDR2 SNEGSKA (reference sequence). Here the CDR3 reads CSARTTFELGEQYF. The CDR3 region has the DNA TGCAGTGCTAGGACAACCTTTGAACTGGGCGAGCAGTACTTC.

This clonotype turned up a few times. The rearrangement joins TRBV6-1 to TRBJ1-6; no clear D gene. Between the trimmed V and J ends, which lost 7 bases and 3 bases, there was a span of 10 bases. From germline, CDR1 is MNHNS and CDR2 SASEGT. This CDR3 contains 14 residues. For the CDR3, the DNA is TGTGCCAGCACCGGACTCAGCTATAATTCACCCCTCCACTTT. Translation: CASTGLSYNSPLHF.

This clonotype was seen more than once but under ten times. This sequence joins TRBV7-9 and TRBJ2-1; a weak D match, TRBD2 (5 bases). This CDR3 region has 13 residues. CDR1 and CDR2 from the germline V gene are SEHNR and FQNEAQ (reference sequence). With 2 bases removed from V and 5 bases from J, the gap between germline ends came to 7 bases. The CDR3 DNA reads as TGTGCCAGCAGCTTAACTAGTGACAATGAGCAGTTCTTC. It is translated as CASSLTSDNEQFF. The variable domain in full, with the rest retrieved from reference TRBV7-9 and TRBJ2-1, is DTGVSQNPRHKITKRGQNVTFRCDPISEHNRLYWYRQTLGQGPEFLTYFQNEAQLEKSRLLSDRFSAERPKGSFSTLEIQRTEQGDSAMYLCASSLTSDNEQFFGPGTRLTVL.

This sequence joins TRBV20-1 and TRBJ1-2; no definite D call. Trimming removed 4 bases from V and 5 bases from J, with 11 bases in between. This CDR3 has 12 residues. Per the germline V gene, CDR1 is DFQATT and CDR2 is SNEGSKA (reference sequence). The CDR3 bases are TGCAGTGCTATCGGAGCCAAATATGGCTACACCTTC. It is translated as CSAIGAKYGYTF.